The rows below give T cell receptor beta chains drawn from one sample of a study of blood T cells in healthy people across ages. Using its own MiXCR run on the 5' RACE reads, TCRdb lists one record per CDR3 protein. The sample yields some 920,000 distinct CDR3 sequences, 45% to 60% seen once. What was sequenced was blood. The receptors here all came from a woman in her sixties in good health. Both conserved end residues are part of each CDR3. The D gene is left open where the match is weak. Clone size is stated in some rows and not others, as once, few, many or a class when expanded.

TRBV15	-	-	TRBJ2-6	CATSWVSGANVLTF	TGTGCCACCAGTTGGGTCTCTGGGGCCAACGTCCTGACTTTC
TRBV5-5	TRBD1	-	TRBJ2-5	CASGFGDRGWETQYF	TGTGCCAGCGGCTTCGGAGACAGGGGTTGGGAGACCCAGTACTTC
TRBV20-1	-	few	TRBJ2-5	CSAYPLSGQETQYF	TGCAGTGCTTATCCCCTGTCAGGACAAGAGACCCAGTACTTC
TRBV20-1	-	few	TRBJ2-1	CSARTIGNEQFF	TGCAGTGCCAGGACTATCGGCAATGAGCAGTTCTTC
TRBV6-1	TRBD1	-	TRBJ1-5	CASRDTGGQPQHF	TGTGCCAGCAGGGACACAGGGGGTCAGCCCCAGCATTTT
TRBV20-1	TRBD2	few	TRBJ2-1	CSARGSGRDSYNEQFF	TGCAGTGCTAGAGGAAGCGGGAGGGACTCCTACAATGAGCAGTTCTTC
TRBV15	-	few	TRBJ2-3	CATSRGGTTTDTQYF	TGTGCCACCAGCAGAGGAGGGACCACCACAGATACGCAGTATTTT
TRBV29-1	-	-	TRBJ2-1	CSVPGASENYNEQFF	TGCAGCGTCCCCGGGGCTAGCGAGAACTACAATGAGCAGTTCTTC
TRBV20-1	TRBD2	-	TRBJ2-3	CSASGLAGVHTDTQYF	TGCAGTGCTTCGGGACTAGCGGGAGTCCACACAGATACGCAGTATTTT
TRBV21-1	-	-	TRBJ2-5	CASTKGSSAETQYF	TGTGCCAGCACCAAAGGCTCTAGCGCAGAGACCCAGTACTTC
TRBV3-1	-	-	TRBJ2-7	CASSQSTAGSYEQYF	TGTGCCAGCAGCCAATCGACTGCCGGCTCCTACGAGCAGTACTTC
TRBV20-1	TRBD2	-	TRBJ2-5	CSAREVAGVGEQYF	TGCAGTGCTAGAGAGGTAGCGGGAGTGGGTGAGCAGTACTTC
TRBV6-5	TRBD1	once	TRBJ2-7	CASIKTGYEQYF	TGTGCCAGCATTAAGACAGGGTACGAGCAGTACTTC
TRBV16	-	-	TRBJ2-3	CASSQAPQGLTDTQYF	TGTGCCAGCAGCCAAGCTCCTCAGGGTCTGACAGATACGCAGTATTTT
TRBV20-1	TRBD2	few	TRBJ2-4	CSARSSPSGRGYIQYF	TGCAGTGCTAGGAGCTCACCCAGCGGGAGAGGATACATTCAGTACTTC
TRBV20-1	TRBD1	few	TRBJ1-6	CSAPKDRVSPLHF	TGCAGTGCTCCAAAGGACAGGGTCTCACCCCTCCACTTT
TRBV27	-	-	TRBJ2-7	CASSLLGRADYEQYF	TGTGCCAGCAGTTTACTCGGACGGGCGGACTACGAGCAGTACTTC
TRBV7-9	-	-	TRBJ2-7	CASGIEGEQYF	TGTGCCAGCGGCATAGAGGGGGAGCAGTACTTC
TRBV7-2	TRBD1	-	TRBJ2-5	CASSSTFDRGRFRETQYF	TGTGCCAGCAGCTCCACCTTCGACAGGGGGCGATTTCGAGAGACCCAGTACTTC
TRBV7-2	-	-	TRBJ2-1	CASSSLLVHNEQFF	TGTGCCAGCAGCTCTCTTTTGGTTCACAATGAGCAGTTCTTC
TRBV29-1	-	few	TRBJ2-5	CSVVVRAGETQYF	TGCAGCGTTGTTGTCAGGGCAGGGGAGACCCAGTACTTC
TRBV20-1	-	-	TRBJ2-7	CSGQGPYEQYF	TGCAGTGGGCAGGGGCCTTACGAGCAGTACTTC
TRBV30	TRBD2	-	TRBJ2-5	CAWSVRAGVETQYF	TGTGCCTGGAGTGTACGAGCGGGAGTAGAGACCCAGTACTTC
TRBV20-1	-	few	TRBJ2-7	CSASLPNHPSYEQYF	TGCAGTGCTAGCCTCCCAAACCACCCCTCTTACGAGCAGTACTTC
TRBV4-3	-	-	TRBJ1-2	CASSQEAWDNYGYTF	TGCGCCAGCAGCCAAGAGGCCTGGGATAACTATGGCTACACCTTC
TRBV30	-	-	TRBJ1-5	CAWSGRPEKNLRNQPQHF	TGTGCCTGGAGTGGGCGGCCAGAGAAGAATCTTCGCAATCAGCCCCAGCATTTT
TRBV9	-	-	TRBJ2-2	CASSVVVSRTGELFF	TGTGCCAGCAGCGTAGTCGTCTCAAGAACCGGGGAGCTGTTTTTT
TRBV20-1	-	-	TRBJ1-1	CSARDLGGRQEAFF	TGCAGTGCTAGAGATCTTGGGGGTCGGCAGGAAGCTTTCTTT